This passage covers 9 T cell receptor beta chains from one sample sequenced in a study of tumor and adjacent non-tumor tissue in lung cancer. This sample's RNA came from whole unsorted tissue. The normal lung tissue was taken more than 3 cm from the tumor edge. Three rounds of nested PCR, following a modified ARM-PCR protocol, produced the TCRbeta library. MiXCR, run by TCRdb on the multiplex PCR reads, gives a single entry per CDR3 protein. The sample shows some 66,000 distinct CDR3 sequences, around two thirds of them seen only once. Material for sequencing was distant non-tumor lung tissue. The receptors were sampled from an older man with non-small cell lung cancer.

In its sample, this clonotype ranks as medium-sized. The gene calls are TRBV11-2 and TRBJ1-5; no definite D call. The ends were cut back, 0 bases at V and 7 bases at J, with 10 bases in the middle. Germline CDR1 SGHAT, CDR2 FQNNGV. The CDR3 extends over 14 amino acids. The CDR3 sequence: CASSLDAGNQPQHF. In DNA form, the CDR3 reads TGTGCCAGCAGCTTAGATGCGGGGAACCAGCCCCAGCATTTT.

As to this clonotype: A read error is possible here, since a much larger clone lies one base away. This chain connects TRBV12-3 or TRBV12-4 to TRBJ1-1; possibly TRBD1 for D (6 bases). The CDR3 sequence is 13 residues long. The ends were cut back, 6 bases at V and 9 bases at J, with 17 bases in the middle. The CDR3 loop is CASRIAGQTQAFF. Written as DNA, the CDR3 is TGTGCCAGCAGAATAGCCGGACAGACTCAAGCTTTCTTT.

A word on this clonotype: A read error may be the cause here, since a much bigger clone is one base away. The rearrangement links TRBV20-1 to TRBJ2-3; possibly TRBD2 for D (6 bases). The CDR3 contains 15 residues. Germline values: CDR1 DFQATT, CDR2 SNEGSKA (reference sequence). V was cut by 6 bases and J by 1 base, with 17 bases left in between. The CDR3: CSATRFGGGTDTQYF. In DNA form, the CDR3 reads TGCAGTGCCACGCGTTTCGGCGGGGGCACAGATACGCAGTATTTT.

This clonotype occurred many times. One junction end does not reproduce the germline sequence, and a read error may be involved. This rearrangement joins TRBV5-6 to TRBJ2-4, with TRBD1 matching over 7 bases. Germline values: CDR1 SGHDT, CDR2 YYEEEE. This CDR3 has 14 residues. The CDR3 here is CASSLYYVRDSDHF. The CDR3 DNA reads as TGTGCCAGCAGCTTGTACTATGTAAGGGACAGTGACCACTTC.

This clonotype was seen ten or more times. J is TRBJ1-4 and V is TRBV23-1, with 7 bases aligning to TRBD1. TRBV23-1 is assigned to the ORF class and has an uncertain function. The CDR3 has 16 residues. The V and J ends lost 0 bases and 7 bases, in that order; junction bases with no gene match: 8. CDR3 protein: CASSQSCRQGGEKLFF. In nucleotides, the CDR3 is TGCGCCAGCAGTCAATCTTGCCGACAGGGAGGTGAAAAACTGTTTTTT.

Details on this clonotype: The CDR3 carries no conserved terminal phenylalanine or tryptophan, so it likely arises from a read error. Because the CDR3's place on the DNA is in doubt, the DNA is left out and the CDR3 is given as listed by TCRdb. The chain couples TRBV12-1 to TRBJ2-3; the table's D gene call, TRBD1, was not cross checked with the DNA. TRBV12-1 represents a pseudogene. Including both end residues, the CDR3 is 15 amino acids long. CDR3 amino acids: CASSPQGEGTDTQYS.

Comment on this clonotype: The CDR3 carries no conserved terminal phenylalanine or tryptophan, so it likely arises from a read error. The chain recombines TRBV5-4 with TRBJ1-2; D not certain. This CDR3 comprises 15 residues. The V gene's germline CDR1 is SGHNT and CDR2 YYREEE (reference sequence). The CDR3 loop is CAGSLGLGSLGGYTL. The CDR3 nucleotides read TGTGCCGGCAGCTTGGGTCTCGGGTCCCTCGGGGGCTACACCCTC.

About this clonotype: A read error may be the cause here, since a much bigger clone is one base away. This CDR3 fails to terminate in the conserved phenylalanine or tryptophan, so it likely reflects a read error. This chain connects TRBV11-2 to TRBJ2-2, with D unresolved. The length of the CDR3 is 15 residues. The germline CDR1 and CDR2 sequences are SGHAT and FQNNGV. Between the trimmed V and J ends, which lost 1 base and 4 bases, there was a span of 10 bases. The CDR3 DNA reads as TGTGCCAGCAGCTTAGCGGATAGGGTCACCGGGGAGCTGTTTTAT. Its translation is CASSLADRVTGELFY.

This clonotype was seen at least ten times. The chain employs TRBV6-5 and TRBJ2-7; D may correspond to TRBD1 or TRBD2 (5 bases each). Germline-derived CDR1 and CDR2 are MNHEY and SVGAGI. This CDR3 is built from 13 residues. The V and J ends lost 7 bases and 3 bases respectively, with 13 bases between them. This CDR3 is CASMRGLGYEQYF. The CDR3 DNA is TGTGCCAGCATGAGGGGATTGGGCTACGAGCAGTACTTC.